The 8 T cell receptor beta chains presented below share a single source sample, sequenced in a study of OX40 agonist ivuxolimab in advanced cancers. Produced via immunoSEQ multiplex PCR; TCRdb's table is partial and in-frame only. The repertoire holds around 30,000 clones, with roughly 89% as singletons. Here the sequenced sample was CD4+ or CD8+ T cells sorted from blood, taken in a trial of the OX40 agonist ivuxolimab. The source is an adult with an advanced solid tumor such as melanoma, head and neck, liver or kidney cancer.

This sequence joins TRBV6-5 and TRBJ1-1, with D hard to call. Trimming took off 1 base at V and 4 bases at J, with 10 bases between the two ends. Germline V CDR1 and CDR2: MNHEY, SVGAGI. This CDR3 contains 14 residues. CDR3: CASSYFSLGTEAFF. The CDR3 DNA follows: TGTGCCAGCAGTTACTTCTCCTTGGGCACTGAAGCTTTCTTT.

This clone has only a few counts. The gene calls are TRBV28 and TRBJ2-3; D unclear. The CDR3 has 12 amino acids. Germline CDR1 is MDHEN and CDR2 is SYDVKM. The germline V and J ends were trimmed by 3 bases and 4 bases, with 5 bases remaining between them. The CDR3 loop reads CASSLFSDTQYF. In DNA form, the CDR3 reads TGTGCCAGCAGTTTGTTCTCAGATACGCAGTATTTT.

The CDR3 DNA sequence: TGTGCCAGTGACATGGGAGCTTCCTACGAGCAGTACTTC. Encoded protein: CASDMGASYEQYF. The V call is TRBV6-1, the J call TRBJ2-7; TRBD2 is a possible D gene (5 bases). The V end lost 9 bases, the J end lost 1 base, and 13 bases lay between the germline ends. This CDR3 comprises 13 residues. Germline CDR1 is MNHNS and CDR2 is SASEGT.

The rearrangement uses TRBV2 and TRBJ1-4; 7 nucleotides match TRBD1. This CDR3 comprises 12 residues. With V trimmed by 7 bases and J by 8 bases, 4 bases remained unmatched. Germline assignment: CDR1 SNHLY and CDR2 FYNNEI. CDR3 nucleotides: TGTGCCAGCAACAGGGGAGAGGAAAAACTGTTTTTT. Protein product: CASNRGEEKLFF.

The gene calls are TRBV27 and TRBJ2-7, with TRBD2 as a possible D gene (5 bases). The V end lost 4 bases, the J end lost 3 bases, and 10 bases lay between the germline ends. The CDR3 runs 13 residues. Germline V gives CDR1 MNHEY, CDR2 SMNVEV (reference sequence). DNA of the CDR3: TGTGCCAGCAGTTGGGCTAGCAGCTACGAGCAGTACTTC. This encodes CASSWASSYEQYF.

The chain has TRBV4-2 and TRBJ2-7; the D is unclear. The germline CDR1 and CDR2 sequences are LGHNA and YNFKEQ. This CDR3 contains 14 residues. Trimming pared 5 bases from V and 3 bases from J, leaving 14 bases between. The CDR3 spells CASSFIDDGYEQYF. DNA of the CDR3: TGTGCCAGCAGCTTCATTGACGACGGCTACGAGCAGTACTTC.

The rearrangement links TRBV5-5 to TRBJ1-1; D remains unclear. Trimming took off 4 bases at V and 3 bases at J, with 4 bases between the two ends. Germline V CDR1 and CDR2: SGHKS, YYEKEE (reference sequence). This CDR3 is 11 amino acids long. The CDR3 DNA is TGTGCCAGCAGCCAGGACACTGAAGCTTTCTTT. Residues: CASSQDTEAFF.

The chain couples TRBV6-6 to TRBJ1-1; 8 bases line up with TRBD1. The ends lost 0 bases at V and 7 bases at J; junction bases unmatched: 7. The CDR3 totals 15 residues. Germline V gene sequence: CDR1 MNHNY, CDR2 SVGAGI (reference sequence). CDR3 in DNA: TGTGCCAGCAGTTACTCGCAGGGGGCGCTTAATGAAGCTTTCTTT. It yields the protein CASSYSQGALNEAFF.